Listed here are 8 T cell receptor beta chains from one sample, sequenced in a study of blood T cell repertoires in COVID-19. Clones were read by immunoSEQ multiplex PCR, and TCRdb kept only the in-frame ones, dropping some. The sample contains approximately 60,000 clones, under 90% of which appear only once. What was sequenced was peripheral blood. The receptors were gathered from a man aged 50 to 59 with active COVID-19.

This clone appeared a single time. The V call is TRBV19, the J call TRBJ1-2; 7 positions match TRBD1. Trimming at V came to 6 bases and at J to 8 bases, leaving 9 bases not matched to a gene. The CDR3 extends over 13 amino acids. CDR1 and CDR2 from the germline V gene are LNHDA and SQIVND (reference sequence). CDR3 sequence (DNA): TGTGCCAGTAGGGAACAGGGGATGGAGGGCTACACCTTC. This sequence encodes CASREQGMEGYTF.

The CDR3 protein is CASKKPGQQNYGYTF. The CDR3, as DNA: TGTGCCAGCAAGAAACCCGGACAGCAGAACTATGGCTACACCTTC. This chain uses TRBV6-5 with TRBJ1-2; D is perhaps TRBD1 (6 bases). CDR1 is MNHEY and CDR2 is SVGAGI in the germline V gene. This CDR3 contains 15 residues. V was clipped by 7 bases and J by 2 bases, with 17 bases between them.

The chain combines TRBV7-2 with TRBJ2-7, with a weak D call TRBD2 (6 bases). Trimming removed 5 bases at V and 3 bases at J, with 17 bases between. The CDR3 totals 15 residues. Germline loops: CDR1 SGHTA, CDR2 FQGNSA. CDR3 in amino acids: CASSVIGTGVYEQYF. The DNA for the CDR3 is TGTGCCAGCAGCGTAATCGGGACGGGGGTCTACGAGCAGTACTTC.

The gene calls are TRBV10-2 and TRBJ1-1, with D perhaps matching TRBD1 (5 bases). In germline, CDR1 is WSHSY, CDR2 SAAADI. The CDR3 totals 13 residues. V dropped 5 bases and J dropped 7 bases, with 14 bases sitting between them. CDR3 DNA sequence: TGCGCCAGCAGTCGGGGCAGCGGGGGTGAAGCTTTCTTT. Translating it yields CASSRGSGGEAFF.

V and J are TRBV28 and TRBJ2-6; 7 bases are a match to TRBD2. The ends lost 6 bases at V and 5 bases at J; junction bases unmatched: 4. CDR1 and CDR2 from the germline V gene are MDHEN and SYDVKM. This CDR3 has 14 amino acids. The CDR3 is CASRGGIRANVLTF. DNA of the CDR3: TGTGCCAGCAGGGGGGGGATTCGGGCCAACGTCCTGACTTTC.

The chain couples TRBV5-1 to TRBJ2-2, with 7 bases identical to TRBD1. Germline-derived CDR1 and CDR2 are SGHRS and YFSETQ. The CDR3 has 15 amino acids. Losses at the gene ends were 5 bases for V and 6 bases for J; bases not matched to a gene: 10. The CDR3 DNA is TGCGCCAGCAGGCTTGAAGGGGGCAGGGCCGGGGAGCTGTTTTTT. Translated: CASRLEGGRAGELFF.

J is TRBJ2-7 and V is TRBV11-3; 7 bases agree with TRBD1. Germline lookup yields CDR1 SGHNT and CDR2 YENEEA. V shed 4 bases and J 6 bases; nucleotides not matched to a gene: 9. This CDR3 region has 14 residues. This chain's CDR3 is CASSSIQGNGEQYF. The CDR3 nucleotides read TGTGCCAGCAGCTCAATACAGGGGAACGGCGAGCAGTACTTC. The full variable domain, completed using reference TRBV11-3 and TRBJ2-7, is EAGVVQSPRYKIIEKKQPVAFWCNPISGHNTLYWYLQNLGQGPELLIRYENEEAVDDSQLPKDRFSAERLKGVDSTLKIQPAELGDSAVYLCASSSIQGNGEQYFGPGTRLTVT.

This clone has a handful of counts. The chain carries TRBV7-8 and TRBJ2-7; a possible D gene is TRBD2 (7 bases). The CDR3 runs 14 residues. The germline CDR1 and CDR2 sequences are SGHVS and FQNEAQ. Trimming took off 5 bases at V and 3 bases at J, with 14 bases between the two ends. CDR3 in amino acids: CASSRGGGSYEQYF. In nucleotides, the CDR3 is TGTGCCAGCAGCCGAGGGGGGGGGAGCTACGAGCAGTACTTC.